This note documents a single T cell receptor beta chain sequence. The entry originates in a study of T cell responses to AZD1222 COVID-19 vaccine. The CDR3 extends over 16 amino acids. V shed 4 bases, J shed 4 bases, and the junction held 9 bases outside the gene matches. Germline V lookup: CDR1 SGHRS, CDR2 YFSETQ. Generated by immunoSEQ multiplex PCR, the TCRdb table keeps only in-frame clones and is missing some. Seen here are 110,000 or so clones, around 84% observed once, and the top ten hold around 17%. The receptor's source is an adult who received the AZD1222 COVID-19 vaccine. The source was peripheral blood, collected 28 days after the second AZD1222 dose. J is TRBJ1-3 and V is TRBV5-1; 9 nucleotides agree with TRBD1. The CDR3, as DNA: TGCGCCAGCAGCAGGGGACAGGGTAACCCGGGAAACACCATATATTTT. This sequence encodes CASSRGQGNPGNTIYF.